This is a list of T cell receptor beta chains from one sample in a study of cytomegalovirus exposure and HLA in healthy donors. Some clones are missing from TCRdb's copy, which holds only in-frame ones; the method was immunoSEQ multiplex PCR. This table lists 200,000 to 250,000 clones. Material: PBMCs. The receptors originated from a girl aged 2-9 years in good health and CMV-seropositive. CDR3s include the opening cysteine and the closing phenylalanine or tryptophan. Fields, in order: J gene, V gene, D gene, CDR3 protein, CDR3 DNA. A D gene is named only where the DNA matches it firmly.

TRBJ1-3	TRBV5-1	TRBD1	CASRGQVSGNTIYF	TGCGCCAGCAGGGGACAGGTCTCTGGAAACACCATATATTTT
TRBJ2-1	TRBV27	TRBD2	CASCIAGYYNEQFF	TGTGCCAGCTGTATAGCGGGGTACTACAATGAGCAGTTCTTC
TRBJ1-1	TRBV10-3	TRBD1	CATLPGQGAEERLNTEAFF	TGTGCCACCCTGCCGGGACAGGGGGCAGAGGAGAGATTGAACACTGAAGCTTTCTTT
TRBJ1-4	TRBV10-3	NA	CAISEQGTNEKLFF	TGTGCCATCAGTGAGCAGGGTACTAATGAAAAACTGTTTTTT
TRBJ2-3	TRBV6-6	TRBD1	CASSGPGQGPDTQYF	TGTGCCAGCAGTGGTCCGGGACAGGGGCCAGATACGCAGTATTTT
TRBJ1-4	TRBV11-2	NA	CASSPGSEKLFF	TGTGCCAGCAGTCCAGGGTCAGAAAAACTGTTTTTT
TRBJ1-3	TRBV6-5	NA	CATRGITGTGNTIYF	TGTGCCACCAGGGGAATAACAGGGACTGGAAACACCATATATTTT
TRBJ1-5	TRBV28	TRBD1	CASYRGLPPDNQPQHF	TGTGCCAGTTACAGGGGGCTCCCACCGGACAATCAGCCCCAGCATTTT
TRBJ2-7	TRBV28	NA	CASSLPRGGYYEQYF	TGTGCCAGCAGTTTACCGAGGGGAGGATACTACGAGCAGTACTTC
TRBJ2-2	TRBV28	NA	CASSLGRNTGELFF	TGTGCCAGCAGTTTAGGGCGGAACACCGGGGAGCTGTTTTTT
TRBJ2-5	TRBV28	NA	CASSLSRDQETQYF	TGTGCCAGCAGTTTATCGCGGGACCAAGAGACCCAGTACTTC
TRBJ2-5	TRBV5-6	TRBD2	CASSFGTSGQETQYF	TGTGCCAGCAGCTTCGGCACTAGCGGACAAGAGACCCAGTACTTC
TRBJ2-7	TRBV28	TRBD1	CASRQDREYGEQYF	TGTGCCAGCAGACAAGACAGGGAGTACGGCGAGCAGTACTTC
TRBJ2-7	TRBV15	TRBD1	CATSGGTGRYEQYF	TGTGCCACCAGCGGCGGGACAGGTCGTTACGAGCAGTACTTC
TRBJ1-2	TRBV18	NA	CASSPRQENYGYTF	TGTGCCAGCTCACCACGACAGGAAAACTATGGCTACACCTTC
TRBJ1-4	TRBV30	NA	CAWSVRWSSQGTNEKLFF	TGTGCCTGGAGTGTAAGGTGGTCCTCCCAGGGGACTAATGAAAAACTGTTTTTT
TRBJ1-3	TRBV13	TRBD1	CASSLETDRAGNTIYF	TGTGCCAGCAGCTTAGAAACGGACAGGGCTGGAAACACCATATATTTT
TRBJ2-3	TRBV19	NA	CASSIGGFTDTQYF	TGTGCCAGTAGTATAGGGGGCTTTACAGATACGCAGTATTTT
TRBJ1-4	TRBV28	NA	CASAGDGYEKLFF	TGTGCCAGCGCAGGGGACGGTTATGAAAAACTGTTTTTT
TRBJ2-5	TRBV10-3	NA	CAISEFPQGTGETQYF	TGTGCCATCAGTGAGTTCCCGCAGGGTACTGGAGAGACCCAGTACTTC
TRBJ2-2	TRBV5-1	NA	CASSPDSYTGELFF	TGCGCCAGCAGCCCTGACAGTTACACCGGGGAGCTGTTTTTT
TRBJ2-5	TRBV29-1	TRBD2	CSVEVGTSGYQETQYF	TGCAGCGTTGAAGTTGGGACTAGCGGGTACCAAGAGACCCAGTACTTC
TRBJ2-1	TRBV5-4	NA	CASSLAGNVEQFF	TGTGCCAGCAGCTTGGCGGGGAATGTTGAGCAGTTCTTC
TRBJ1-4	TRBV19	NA	CASSIGGRENEKLFF	TGTGCCAGTAGTATAGGCGGACGGGAGAATGAAAAACTGTTTTTT
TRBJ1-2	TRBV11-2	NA	CASSDTLRDTYGYTF	TGTGCCAGCAGCGACACGCTACGGGACACCTATGGCTACACCTTC
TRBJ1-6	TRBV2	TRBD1	CASSEVGTGNSPLHF	TGTGCCAGCAGTGAAGTGGGGACAGGGAATTCACCCCTCCACTTT
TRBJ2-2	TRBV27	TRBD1	CASSSGQGSTGELFF	TGTGCCAGCAGTTCCGGACAGGGAAGCACCGGGGAGCTGTTTTTT
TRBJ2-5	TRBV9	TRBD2	CASSVSPSGKETQYF	TGTGCCAGCAGCGTATCCCCTAGCGGGAAAGAGACCCAGTACTTC
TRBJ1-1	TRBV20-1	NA	CSARRQPEAFF	TGCAGTGCTAGACGACAGCCTGAAGCTTTCTTT
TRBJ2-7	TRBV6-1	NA	CASSTGYEQYF	TGTGCCAGCAGTACAGGCTACGAGCAGTACTTC